These 6 T cell receptor beta chains were all obtained from the same sample, sequenced in a study of T cell repertoires in cytomegalovirus infection. Each CDR3 protein is one row after TCRdb ran MiXCR on the reads. Altogether roughly 500,000 distinct CDR3 sequences are present, 16% being singletons, with the ten largest covering roughly a quarter. The sequencing sample was made of CD8+ T cells from PBMCs. The origin of the receptors is a human donor in good health (CMV status not recorded). Some clones in this sample may be carry-over from other donors' samples.

The sample holds a few counts of this clonotype. The chain joins TRBV27 to TRBJ1-2; D might be TRBD1 (5 bases). Germline lookup yields CDR1 MNHEY and CDR2 SMNVEV (reference sequence). Trimming took 6 bases from V and 6 from J, leaving 14 bases between them. The CDR3 runs 13 residues. The CDR3 here is CASSLTVNHGYTF. Written as DNA, the CDR3 is TGTGCCAGCAGCCTGACAGTAAATCATGGCTACACCTTC.

This clonotype was recorded at least ten times. The chain joins TRBV7-3 to TRBJ1-1, with a weak D call TRBD1 (5 bases). Trimming took off 4 bases at V and 1 base at J, with 7 bases between the two ends. Germline CDR1 reads SGHTA; CDR2 reads FQGTGA. There are 13 residues in the CDR3. The CDR3 sequence: CASSSTGNTEAFF. CDR3 coding DNA: TGTGCCAGCAGCTCTACAGGGAACACTGAAGCTTTCTTT. Drawing the rest from reference TRBV7-3 and TRBJ1-1, the complete variable domain is GAGVSQTPSNKVTEKGKYVELRCDPISGHTALYWYRQSLGQGPEFLIYFQGTGAADDSGLPNDRFFAVRPEGSVSTLKIQRTERGDSAVYLCASSSTGNTEAFFGQGTRLTVV.

This clonotype occurred a few times. The chain recombines TRBV20-1 with TRBJ2-7; D is possibly TRBD2 (5 bases). Germline CDR1 reads DFQATT; CDR2 reads SNEGSKA (reference sequence). Trimming removed 0 bases from V and 3 bases from J, with 12 bases in between. There are 14 residues in the CDR3. DNA for the CDR3: TGCAGTGCTAGAGAGGGTGGGAGCAGCTACGAGCAGTACTTC. Translated: CSAREGGSSYEQYF.

As for this clonotype: Relative to the germline gene, one junction end is altered; a read error may explain this. The CDR3: CTSNRTSELSYEQYF. For the CDR3, the DNA is TGTACCAGCAATCGGACTAGCGAACTTTCCTACGAGCAGTACTTC. The rearrangement uses TRBV28 and TRBJ2-7; 9 bases are a match to TRBD2. There are 15 residues in the CDR3. Germline lookup yields CDR1 MDHEN and CDR2 SYDVKM.

The chain combines TRBV4-2 with TRBJ1-1; no definite D call. V was pared by 1 base and J by 4 bases, with 16 bases between. There are 16 residues in the CDR3. Looked up from germline, CDR1 is LGHNA and CDR2 is YNFKEQ. The CDR3 spells CASSQVPQPLSTEAFF. Here the CDR3 DNA reads TGTGCCAGCAGCCAAGTACCACAGCCCCTGAGCACTGAAGCTTTCTTT.

This clonotype was counted once. This may come from a read error, since a much larger clone is one base off. Lacking the conserved final phenylalanine or tryptophan, this CDR3 likely reflects a read error. The chain couples TRBV12-3 or TRBV12-4 to TRBJ1-1; a possible D gene is TRBD1 (6 bases). The CDR3 contains 12 residues. The V end was cut by 8 bases, the J end by 1 base, with 8 bases between. The CDR3 region has the DNA TGTGCCAGCCTGGACAGGAACACTGAAGCTTTCCTT. As protein: CASLDRNTEAFL.